This T cell receptor beta chain was recovered during a study of regulatory and conventional T cells in RAG deficiency. Repertoires were generated with immunoSEQ multiplex PCR, while TCRdb's copy carries only in-frame clones and drops some. The data hold about 46,000 clones, with more than 80% observed a single time. Regarding the study as a whole: Omenn syndrome and CID/AS patients had around 100-fold fewer unique Treg TCR beta sequences, versus around 10-fold elsewhere.

The sorted conventional CD4+ T cells were CD25-low and CD127-high, with genomic DNA sequenced. A word on this clone: What it binds is not known.

Trimming pared 2 bases from V and 5 bases from J, leaving 13 bases between. Germline CDR1 and CDR2: SGHNT and YYREEE (reference sequence). The CDR3 is 14 residues long. This sample also belongs to another study, concerning regulatory T cells. This second study notes: The PCR used 52 TRBV and 13 TRBJ primers.

The chain employs TRBV5-4 and TRBJ1-1, with D possibly being TRBD1 (6 bases). The TCR originated in a human donor in good health. The material sequenced was CD4+ effector T cells sorted from blood. The DNA for the CDR3 is TGTGCCAGCAGCTTCGGGGGAGGGGGGACTGAAGCTTTCTTT. Residues: CASSFGGGGTEAFF. Drawing the rest from reference TRBV5-4 and TRBJ1-1, the complete variable domain is ETGVTQSPTHLIKTRGQQVTLRCSSQSGHNTVSWYQQALGQGPQFIFQYYREEENGRGNFPPRFSGLQFPNYSSELNVNALELDDSALYLCASSFGGGGTEAFFGQGTRLTVV.